This T cell receptor beta chain was found in a study of T cell responses to AZD1222 COVID-19 vaccine. The data were produced by immunoSEQ multiplex PCR, yet TCRdb's version contains in-frame clones alone and is incomplete. The sample has around 150,000 clones, roughly 93% seen once. In the case of this clone: Its antigen is not identified.

Study results and limitations: Researchers report vaccine-associated CD4 TCRs spanning spike, with dominance at 160-218 and 743-854. Close to half of all spike-specific TCRs reportedly target regions of the variants that are unmutated. Donors were chiefly white British, with a greater number of females, and clonal diversity was perhaps underestimated.

Germline V lookup: CDR1 SGHDT, CDR2 YYEEEE. V lost 4 bases and J lost 3, with 23 bases in between. CDR3 length: 17 amino acids. Sequenced here: peripheral blood, sampled 28 days after the second AZD1222 dose. J is TRBJ2-7 and V is TRBV5-6; tentatively, D is TRBD2 (6 bases). The origin of this receptor is an adult who received the AZD1222 COVID-19 vaccine. This CDR3 reads CASSLPKWRAANYEQYF. In nucleotides, the CDR3 is TGTGCCAGCAGCCTACCGAAGTGGAGGGCAGCTAACTACGAGCAGTACTTC.